This TCR beta chain was captured in a study of STAT5B mutations in CD4+ large granular lymphocyte leukemia. The V end lost 6 bases, the J end lost 10 bases, and 24 bases lay between the germline ends. Germline V gene lookup returns CDR1 MNHEY and CDR2 SVGAGI. The length of the CDR3 is 15 residues. Study-wide points: CD4-sorted patient repertoires seemed more clonal than healthy CD4+ repertoires. Main leukemic clonotypes were patient-specific, but roughly 23% appeared at low frequency elsewhere.

Concerning this clone: Its antigen is unidentified.

Sequencing was at survey level. The table came from immunoSEQ multiplex PCR; TCRdb's copy has only in-frame clones and leaves some out. Counted here are just under 35,000 clones, approximately 67% occurring once; the ten biggest clones make up 1.5% to 2%. The sample taken for sequencing was CD4+ T cells from blood buffy coats. The chain joins TRBV6-5 to TRBJ1-1; D unclear. The receptor's source is a human donor in good health. The CDR3 coding sequence is TGTGCCAGCAGCCGGAACACCCAAGTTCAGGTTGGAGCTTTCTTT. Translated: CASSRNTQVQVGAFF.